The sequence of this T cell receptor (beta chain) was determined in a study of T cell responses to AZD1222 COVID-19 vaccine. Study overall: Second-dose timings of about 4 or about 12 weeks were pooled. Findings of the study overall: Researchers took repertoire samples only after the peak T cell response had come.

The CDR3 runs to 15 residues. Germline CDR1 reads LNHDA; CDR2 reads SQIVND (reference sequence). The junction had 8 bases not matched to a gene; V was cut back by 5 bases and J by 7 bases. Turning to this clone: Its antigen is still unknown.

Here immunoSEQ multiplex PCR was the method, and the copy in TCRdb shows in-frame clones only, minus some. The table includes about 56,000 clones, approximately 83% detected once. The receptor was derived from an adult in good health. This chain joins TRBV19 and TRBJ2-2; 9 bases map to TRBD1. The sample was peripheral blood, taken on day 0 of AZD1222 vaccination. In DNA, the CDR3 is TGTGCCAGTAGTCTATACAGGGGGCAGGGCGGGGAGCTGTTTTTT. Translated, it gives CASSLYRGQGGELFF.